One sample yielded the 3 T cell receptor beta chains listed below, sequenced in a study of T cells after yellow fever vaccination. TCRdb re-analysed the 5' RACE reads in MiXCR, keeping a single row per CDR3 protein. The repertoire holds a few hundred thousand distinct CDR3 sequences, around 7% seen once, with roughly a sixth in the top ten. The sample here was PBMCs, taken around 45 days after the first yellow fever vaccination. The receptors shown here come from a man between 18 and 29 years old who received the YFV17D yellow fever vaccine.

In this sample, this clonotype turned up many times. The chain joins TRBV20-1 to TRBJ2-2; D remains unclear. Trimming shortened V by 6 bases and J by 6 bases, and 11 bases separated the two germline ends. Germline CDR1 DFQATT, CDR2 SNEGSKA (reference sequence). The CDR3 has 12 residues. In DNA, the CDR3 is TGCAGTGCCGGCCTACCGTCCGGGGAGCTGTTTTTT. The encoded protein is CSAGLPSGELFF.

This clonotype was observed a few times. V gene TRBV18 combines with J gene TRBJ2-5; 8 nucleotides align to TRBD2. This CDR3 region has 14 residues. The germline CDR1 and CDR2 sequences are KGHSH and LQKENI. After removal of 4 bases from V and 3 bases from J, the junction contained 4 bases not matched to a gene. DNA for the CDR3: TGTGCCAGCTCACAGACTAGCGCCGAAGAGACCCAGTACTTC. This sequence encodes CASSQTSAEETQYF.

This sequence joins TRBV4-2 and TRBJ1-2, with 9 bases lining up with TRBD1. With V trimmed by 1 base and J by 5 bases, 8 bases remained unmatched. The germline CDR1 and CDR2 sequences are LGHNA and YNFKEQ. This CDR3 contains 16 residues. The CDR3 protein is CASSQAGTGRNYGYTF. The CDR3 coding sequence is TGTGCCAGCAGCCAAGCCGGGACAGGGAGGAATTATGGCTACACCTTC.